This T cell receptor beta chain was retrieved from a study of beta chain features in type 1 diabetes. The overall study: The patient and healthy donor groups were comparable for age, gender and cell yields.

The table lists this clone with a few counts. Just one base apart from a much larger clone, this may be a read error. The sample has other DNA sequences that encode this CDR3 too. Reverse transcribing all isolated RNA meant expressed TCRB transcripts were sequenced. Assay used: immunoSEQ multiplex PCR; TCRdb lists only in-frame clones, some missing. The table has a few hundred thousand clones, roughly 13% seen once. Deletions cut 2 bases from V and 3 bases from J, with 2 bases between. From germline, CDR1 is SGHRS and CDR2 YFSETQ. The CDR3 is made up of 11 amino acids. Material for sequencing was naive CD4+ T cells from blood. The TCR was taken from a man aged 25-45 years in good health. The chain combines TRBV5-1 with TRBJ2-5; no clear D gene. As DNA, the CDR3 is TGCGCCAGCAGCTTTGAAGAGACCCAGTACTTC. This sequence encodes CASSFEETQYF.